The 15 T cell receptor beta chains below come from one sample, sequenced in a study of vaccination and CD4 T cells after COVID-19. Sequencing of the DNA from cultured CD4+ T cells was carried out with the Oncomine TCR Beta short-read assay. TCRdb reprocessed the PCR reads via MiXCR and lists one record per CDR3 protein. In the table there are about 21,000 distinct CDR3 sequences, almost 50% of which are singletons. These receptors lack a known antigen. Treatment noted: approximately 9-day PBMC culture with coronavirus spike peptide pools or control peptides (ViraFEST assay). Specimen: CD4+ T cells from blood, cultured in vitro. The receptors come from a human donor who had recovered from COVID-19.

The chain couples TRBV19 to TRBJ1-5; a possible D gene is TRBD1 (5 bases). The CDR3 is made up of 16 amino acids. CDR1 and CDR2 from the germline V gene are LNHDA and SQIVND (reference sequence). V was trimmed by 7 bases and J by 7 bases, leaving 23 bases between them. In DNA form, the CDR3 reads TGTGCCAGTAATAATAGGGGCGCGAGGGGAGGCCAGCCCCAGCATTTT. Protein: CASNNRGARGGQPQHF.

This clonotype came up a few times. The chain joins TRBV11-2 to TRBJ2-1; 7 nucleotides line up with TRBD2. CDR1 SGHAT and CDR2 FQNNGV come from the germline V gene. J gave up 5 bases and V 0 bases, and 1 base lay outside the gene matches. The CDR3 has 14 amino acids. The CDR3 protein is CASSLDGGDNEQFF. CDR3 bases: TGTGCCAGCAGCTTAGATGGGGGGGACAATGAGCAGTTCTTC. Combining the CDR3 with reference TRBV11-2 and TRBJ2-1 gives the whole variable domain EAGVAQSPRYKIIEKRQSVAFWCNPISGHATLYWYQQILGQGPKLLIQFQNNGVVDDSQLPKDRFSAERLKGVDSTLKIQPAKLEDSAVYLCASSLDGGDNEQFFGPGTRLTVL.

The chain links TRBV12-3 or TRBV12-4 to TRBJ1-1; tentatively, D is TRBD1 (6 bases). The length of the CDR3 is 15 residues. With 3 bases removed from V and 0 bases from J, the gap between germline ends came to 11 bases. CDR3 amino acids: CASSLLQGMNTEAFF. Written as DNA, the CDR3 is TGTGCCAGCAGTTTGCTGCAGGGGATGAACACTGAAGCTTTCTTT.

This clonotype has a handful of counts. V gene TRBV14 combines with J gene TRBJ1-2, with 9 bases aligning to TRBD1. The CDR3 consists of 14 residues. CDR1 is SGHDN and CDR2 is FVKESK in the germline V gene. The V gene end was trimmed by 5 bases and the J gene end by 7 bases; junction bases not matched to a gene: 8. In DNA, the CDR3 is TGTGCCAGCAGCTCCGGGACAGGGAGTTTTGGCTACACCTTC. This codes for CASSSGTGSFGYTF.

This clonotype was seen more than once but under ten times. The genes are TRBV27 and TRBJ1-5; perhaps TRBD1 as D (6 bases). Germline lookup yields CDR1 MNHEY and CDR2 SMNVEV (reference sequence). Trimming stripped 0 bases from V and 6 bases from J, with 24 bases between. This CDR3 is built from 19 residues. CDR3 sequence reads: CASSLSQRDIGPAAQPQHF. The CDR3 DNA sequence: TGTGCCAGCAGTTTATCCCAAAGGGACATCGGCCCAGCGGCTCAGCCCCAGCATTTT.

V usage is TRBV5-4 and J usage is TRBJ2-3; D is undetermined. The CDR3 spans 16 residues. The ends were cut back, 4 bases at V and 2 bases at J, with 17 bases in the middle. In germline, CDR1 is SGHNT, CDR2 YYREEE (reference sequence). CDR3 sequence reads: CASSATRPPITDTQYF. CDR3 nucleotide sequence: TGTGCCAGCAGCGCGACAAGACCTCCGATCACAGATACGCAGTATTTT.

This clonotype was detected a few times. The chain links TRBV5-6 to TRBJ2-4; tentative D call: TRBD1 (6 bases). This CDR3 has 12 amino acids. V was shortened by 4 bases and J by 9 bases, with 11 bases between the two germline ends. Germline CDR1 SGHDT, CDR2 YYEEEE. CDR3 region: CASSRTGIIQYF. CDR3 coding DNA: TGTGCCAGCAGCCGTACAGGGATCATTCAGTACTTC.

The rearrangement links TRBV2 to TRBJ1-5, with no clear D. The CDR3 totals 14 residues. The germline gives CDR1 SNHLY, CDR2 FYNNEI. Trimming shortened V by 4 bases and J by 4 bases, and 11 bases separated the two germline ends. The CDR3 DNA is TGTGCCAGCAGTGCGGGCAGGAGAAATCAGCCCCAGCATTTT. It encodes CASSAGRRNQPQHF. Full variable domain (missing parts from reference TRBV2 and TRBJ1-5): EPEVTQTPSHQVTQMGQEVILRCVPISNHLYFYWYRQILGQKVEFLVSFYNNEISEKSEIFDDQFSVERPDGSNFTLKIRSTKLEDSAMYFCASSAGRRNQPQHFGDGTRLSIL.

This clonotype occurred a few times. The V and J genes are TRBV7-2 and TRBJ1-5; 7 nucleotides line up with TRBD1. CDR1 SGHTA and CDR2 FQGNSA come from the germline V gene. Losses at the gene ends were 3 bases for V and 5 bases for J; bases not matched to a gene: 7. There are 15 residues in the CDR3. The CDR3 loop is CASSFEEGAYQPQHF. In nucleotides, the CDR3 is TGTGCCAGCAGCTTCGAGGAGGGGGCCTATCAGCCCCAGCATTTT.

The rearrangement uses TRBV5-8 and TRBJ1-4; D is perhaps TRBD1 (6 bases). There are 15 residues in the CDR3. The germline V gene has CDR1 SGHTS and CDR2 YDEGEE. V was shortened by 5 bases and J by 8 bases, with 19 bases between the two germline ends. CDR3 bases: TGTGCCAGCAGAGTGGGAAGGAACAGGGAGGAAAAACTGTTTTTT. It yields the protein CASRVGRNREEKLFF.

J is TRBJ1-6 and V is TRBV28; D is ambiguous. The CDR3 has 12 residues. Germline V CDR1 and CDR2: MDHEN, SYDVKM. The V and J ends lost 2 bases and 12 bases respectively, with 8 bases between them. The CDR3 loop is CASSLARKPLHF. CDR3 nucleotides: TGTGCCAGCAGTTTAGCCCGTAAACCCCTCCACTTT.

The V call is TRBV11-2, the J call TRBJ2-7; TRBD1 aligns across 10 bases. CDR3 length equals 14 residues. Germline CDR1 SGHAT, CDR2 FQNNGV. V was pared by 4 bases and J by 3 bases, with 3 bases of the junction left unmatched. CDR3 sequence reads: CASSSGTGDYEQYF. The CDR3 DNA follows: TGTGCCAGCAGCTCCGGGACAGGGGACTACGAGCAGTACTTC.

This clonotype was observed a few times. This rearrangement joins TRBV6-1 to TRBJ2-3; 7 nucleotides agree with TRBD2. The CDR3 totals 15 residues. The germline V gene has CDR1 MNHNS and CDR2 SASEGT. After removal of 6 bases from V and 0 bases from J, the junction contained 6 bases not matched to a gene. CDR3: CASRVLASSTDTQYF. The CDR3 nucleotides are TGTGCCAGCAGGGTACTAGCGTCTAGCACAGATACGCAGTATTTT.

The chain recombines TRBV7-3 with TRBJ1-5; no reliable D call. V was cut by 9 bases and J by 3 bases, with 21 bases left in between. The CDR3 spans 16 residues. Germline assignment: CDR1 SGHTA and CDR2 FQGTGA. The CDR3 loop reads CARLDGTWRLNQPQHF. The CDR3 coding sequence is TGTGCCAGGCTAGACGGAACCTGGAGGCTCAATCAGCCCCAGCATTTT.

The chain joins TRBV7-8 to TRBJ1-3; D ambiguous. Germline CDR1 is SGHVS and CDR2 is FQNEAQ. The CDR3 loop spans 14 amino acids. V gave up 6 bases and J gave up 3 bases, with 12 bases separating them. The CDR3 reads CASRRRSDGNTIYF. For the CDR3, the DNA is TGTGCCAGCAGACGTCGGTCGGATGGAAACACCATATATTTT.